A single sample is the source of the 5 T cell receptor beta chains below, sequenced in a study of blood T cell repertoires in COVID-19. Profiling relied on immunoSEQ multiplex PCR, and the TCRdb table lists in-frame clones only, not all of them. Among hundreds of thousands of clones listed, around nine tenths were seen once. The sample taken for sequencing was peripheral blood. The receptors were gathered from a man between 35 and 55 years old with acute or convalescent COVID-19.

The J gene is TRBJ2-1, the V gene TRBV24-1, with D perhaps matching TRBD1 (6 bases). CDR1 is KGHDR, CDR2 SFDVKD, per germline. V lost 4 bases to trimming and J lost 2 bases, with 17 bases between them. CDR3 length: 17 residues. CDR3 sequence (DNA): TGTGCCACCAGTGACCCGACCAACAGGGAGCCCTACAATGAGCAGTTCTTC. Its translation: CATSDPTNREPYNEQFF.

This clone was seen a single time. The DNA of the CDR3 is TGTGCCAGCAGCCAAGACAAAGACAGGGCGTATGGCTACACCTTC. This codes for CASSQDKDRAYGYTF. The chain links TRBV3-1 (or the pseudogene TRBV3-2) to TRBJ1-2; 7 bases map to TRBD1. The V gene's germline CDR1 is LGHDT and CDR2 YNNKEL (reference sequence). The junction had 6 bases not matched to a gene; V was cut back by 0 bases and J by 5 bases. The CDR3 has 15 residues.

The chain links TRBV7-8 to TRBJ2-5; 7 nucleotides match TRBD1. Per the germline V gene, CDR1 is SGHVS and CDR2 is FQNEAQ. CDR3 length: 16 residues. V was clipped by 5 bases and J by 1 base; unmatched bases: 10. CDR3 bases: TGTGCCAGCAGCCCCAGGGACAGACTATTCCAAGAGACCCAGTACTTC. Protein sequence: CASSPRDRLFQETQYF. Full variable domain (rest looked up from reference TRBV7-8 and TRBJ2-5): GAGVSQSPRYKVAKRGQDVALRCDPISGHVSLFWYQQALGQGPEFLTYFQNEAQLDKSGLPSDRFFAERPEGSVSTLKIQRTQQEDSAVYLCASSPRDRLFQETQYFGPGTRLLVL.

The rearrangement links TRBV6-5 to TRBJ1-1; D is undetermined. Deletions cut 6 bases from V and 4 bases from J, with 9 bases between. Per the germline V gene, CDR1 is MNHEY and CDR2 is SVGAGI. CDR3 size: 12 residues. The DNA of the CDR3 is TGTGCCAGCAGCTCGCCGGGCACTGAAGCTTTCTTT. Its protein is CASSSPGTEAFF.

This rearrangement joins TRBV5-1 to TRBJ1-2; D perhaps matches TRBD1 (6 bases). Germline V gene data show CDR1 as SGHRS and CDR2 as YFSETQ. Trimming removed 0 bases at V and 2 bases at J, with 8 bases between. CDR3 length: 14 amino acids. CDR3: CASSLVTGNYGYTF. In DNA form, the CDR3 reads TGCGCCAGCAGCTTGGTTACAGGGAACTATGGCTACACCTTC.